The clone carrying this T cell receptor (beta chain) has only one observation. Its antigen remains unidentified. The V and J ends lost 0 bases and 6 bases, in that order; junction bases with no gene match: 6. CDR1 and CDR2 (germline): SGHRS, YFSETQ. The CDR3 has 15 amino acids. This specimen comes from a study of shared clonotypes between healthy human individuals. The study's findings and limits: Clonotype sharing among donors likely depends on sequencing depth.

At a deep level, the assay was run. Clones were sequenced by immunoSEQ multiplex PCR, and TCRdb holds only the in-frame ones, with some missing. Of 550,000 to 700,000 clones in the sample, approximately 73% were seen once. The chain joins TRBV5-1 to TRBJ2-1; 7 nucleotides line up with TRBD2. The sample consisted of memory CD4+ T cells sorted from blood. Subset denoted: CD45RA-negative fraction. The TCR comes from a woman aged 25-40 years in good health. The CDR3 coding sequence is TGCGCCAGCAGCTTGGGGCGGGAGACCATCAATGAGCAGTTCTTC. It codes for CASSLGRETINEQFF. The full variable domain, with the rest looked up from reference TRBV5-1 and TRBJ2-1, is KAGVTQTPRYLIKTRGQQVTLSCSPISGHRSVSWYQQTPGQGLQFLFEYFSETQRNKGNFPGRFSGRQFSNSRSEMNVSTLELGDSALYLCASSLGRETINEQFFGPGTRLTVL.